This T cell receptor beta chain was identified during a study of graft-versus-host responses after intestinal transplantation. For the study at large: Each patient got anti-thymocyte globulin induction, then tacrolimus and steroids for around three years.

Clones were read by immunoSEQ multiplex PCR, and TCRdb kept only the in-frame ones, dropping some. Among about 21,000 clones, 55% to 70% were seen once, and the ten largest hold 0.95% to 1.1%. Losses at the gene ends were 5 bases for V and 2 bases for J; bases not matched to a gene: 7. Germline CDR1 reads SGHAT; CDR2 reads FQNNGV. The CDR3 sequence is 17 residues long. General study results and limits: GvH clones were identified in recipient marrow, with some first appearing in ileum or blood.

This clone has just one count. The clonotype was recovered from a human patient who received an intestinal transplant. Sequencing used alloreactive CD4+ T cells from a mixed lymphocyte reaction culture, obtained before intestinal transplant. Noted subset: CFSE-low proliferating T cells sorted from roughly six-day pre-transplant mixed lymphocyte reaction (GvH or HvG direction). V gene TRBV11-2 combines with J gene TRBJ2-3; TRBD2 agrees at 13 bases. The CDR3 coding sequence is TGTGCCAGCAGCCCTTGGACTAGCGGGGGACCCACAGATACGCAGTATTTT. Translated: CASSPWTSGGPTDTQYF.